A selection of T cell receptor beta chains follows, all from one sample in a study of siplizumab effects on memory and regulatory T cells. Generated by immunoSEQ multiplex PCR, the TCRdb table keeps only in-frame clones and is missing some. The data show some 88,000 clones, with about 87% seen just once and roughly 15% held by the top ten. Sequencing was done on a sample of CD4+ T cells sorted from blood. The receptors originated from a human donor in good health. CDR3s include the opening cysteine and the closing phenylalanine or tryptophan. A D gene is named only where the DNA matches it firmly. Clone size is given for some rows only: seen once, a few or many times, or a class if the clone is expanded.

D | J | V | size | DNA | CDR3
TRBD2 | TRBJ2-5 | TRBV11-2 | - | TGTGCCAGCAGCCCAGGACTAGCGGGAGGGGAGACCCAGTACTTC | CASSPGLAGGETQYF
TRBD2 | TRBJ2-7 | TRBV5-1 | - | TGCGCCAGCAGCTTTCTGGGACACACTATGCGGGAGGGCCGGGTCGAGCAGTACTTC | CASSFLGHTMREGRVEQYF
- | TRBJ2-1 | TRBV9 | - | TGTGCCAGCAGCGTAGGCACCAACCACAATGAGCAGTTCTTC | CASSVGTNHNEQFF
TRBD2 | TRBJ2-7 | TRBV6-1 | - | TGTGCCAGCAAAGAACGGGGGGCCTACGAGCAGTACTTC | CASKERGAYEQYF
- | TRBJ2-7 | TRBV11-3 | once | TGTGCCAGCAGCTTCAGGGAAGGGTACGAGCAGTACTTC | CASSFREGYEQYF
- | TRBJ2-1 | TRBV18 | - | TGTGCCAGCTCACCCCTTTCGATCTCCTACAATGAGCAGTTCTTC | CASSPLSISYNEQFF
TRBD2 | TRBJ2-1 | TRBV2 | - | TGTGCCAGCACCCTGGGACTAGCGGGAGGGCAGGGTGAGCAGTTCTTC | CASTLGLAGGQGEQFF
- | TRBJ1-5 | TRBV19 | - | TGTGCCAGTAGCCAACAGGGTCCCCATCAGCCCCAGCATTTT | CASSQQGPHQPQHF
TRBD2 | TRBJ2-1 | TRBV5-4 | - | TGTGCCAGCAGCCGGGAGGGCAGTTCCTACAATGAGCAGTTCTTC | CASSREGSSYNEQFF
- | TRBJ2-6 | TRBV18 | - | TGTGCCAGCTCACCACCGAACGGGGCCAACGTCCTGACTTTC | CASSPPNGANVLTF
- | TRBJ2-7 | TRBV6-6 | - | TGTGCCAGCAGTTGGACAGTATCCGGCGAGCAGTACTTC | CASSWTVSGEQYF
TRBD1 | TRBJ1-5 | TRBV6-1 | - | TGTGCCAGCAGTAAAGCCGGGACAGGGGGCAATCAGCCCCAGCATTTT | CASSKAGTGGNQPQHF
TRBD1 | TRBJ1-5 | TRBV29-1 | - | TGCAGCGTTGGGGACAGGGTCGGCAATCAGCCCCAGCATTTT | CSVGDRVGNQPQHF
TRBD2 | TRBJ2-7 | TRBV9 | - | TGTGCCAGCAGCCCAGGACTAGCTTCCTACGGGGAGCAGTACTTC | CASSPGLASYGEQYF
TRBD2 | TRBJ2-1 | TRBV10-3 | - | TGTGCCATCCGACTAGCGGATAATCGGAATGAGCAGTTCTTC | CAIRLADNRNEQFF
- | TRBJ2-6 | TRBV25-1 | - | TGTGCCAGCAGTGGGGGCCGTTTCTCTGGGGCCAACGTCCTGACTTTC | CASSGGRFSGANVLTF
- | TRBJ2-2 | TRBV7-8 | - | TGTGCCAGCATCCAAACCCAGAGGAGTACCACCGGGGAGCTGTTTTTT | CASIQTQRSTTGELFF
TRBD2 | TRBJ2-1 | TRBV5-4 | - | TGTGCCAGCAGCCCGGGGTCCCGGACTAGCGGGAGTGAGCAGTTCTTC | CASSPGSRTSGSEQFF
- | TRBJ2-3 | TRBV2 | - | TGTGCCAGCAGTGAACCGACAGGTTGGACAGATACGCAGTATTTT | CASSEPTGWTDTQYF
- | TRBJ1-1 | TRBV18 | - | TGTGCCAGCTCACCTCAGGGGAACACTGAAGCTTTCTTT | CASSPQGNTEAFF
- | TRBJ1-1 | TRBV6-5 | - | TGTGCCAGCAGTTACGTCATGAACACTGAAGCTTTCTTT | CASSYVMNTEAFF
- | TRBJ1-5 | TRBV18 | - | TGTGCCAGCTCTCTCAGGGATAGCAATCAGCCCCAGCATTTT | CASSLRDSNQPQHF
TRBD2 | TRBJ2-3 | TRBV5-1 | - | TGCGCCAGCAGCTTGGGGCTCACTAGCGGGAGTGTTACAGATACGCAGTATTTT | CASSLGLTSGSVTDTQYF
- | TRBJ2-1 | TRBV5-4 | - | TGTGCCAGCAGCTTAGGCCCGGGAGTTAGCGACAATGAGCAGTTCTTC | CASSLGPGVSDNEQFF
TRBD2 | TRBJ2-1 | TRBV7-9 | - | TGTGCCAGCAGCCCGAAGCCGGGACTAGCGGTCTACAATGAGCAGTTCTTC | CASSPKPGLAVYNEQFF
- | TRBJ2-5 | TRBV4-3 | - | TGCGCCAGCAGCCAAGATCGTCGGGAGACCCAGTACTTC | CASSQDRRETQYF
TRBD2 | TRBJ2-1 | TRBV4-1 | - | TGCGCCAGCAGCCAACCGACTAGCGGAGCGGTTGAGCAGTTCTTC | CASSQPTSGAVEQFF
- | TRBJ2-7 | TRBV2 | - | TGTGCCAGCAGAGACGACTACTCCTACGAGCAGTACTTC | CASRDDYSYEQYF
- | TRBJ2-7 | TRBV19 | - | TGTGCCAGTAGTATAGCTGGGAGCGGGTCCTACGAGCAGTACTTC | CASSIAGSGSYEQYF